These T cell receptor beta chains were read from a single sample in a study of neoadjuvant nivolumab and ipilimumab in lung cancer. Using immunoSEQ multiplex PCR, the repertoire was profiled, and TCRdb retains in-frame clones only, with some absent. The sample yields more than 40,000 clones, around 89% seen once. The sample in question was blood, obtained before neoadjuvant nivolumab, alone or with ipilimumab. All receptors derive from an adult with non-small cell lung cancer. Some clones in this sample may be carry-over from other donors' samples. Both conserved end residues are part of each CDR3. D genes are given only for firm matches. Clone size appears in some rows only: once, few, many, or a class for an expanded clone.

clone_size | j_call | d_call | v_call | cdr3_nt | cdr3_aa
once | TRBJ2-6 | NA | TRBV7-4 | TGTGCCAGCAGCCCCGCGGGACAGTCTTCTGGGGCCAACGTCCTGACTTTC | CASSPAGQSSGANVLTF
NA | TRBJ2-7 | TRBD1 | TRBV7-9 | TGTGCCAGCAGCCTAAACAGGGGGTACTCCTACGAGCAGTACTTC | CASSLNRGYSYEQYF
NA | TRBJ1-1 | NA | TRBV6-1 | TGTGCCAGCACCGACAGAGGAATGAACACTGAAGCTTTCTTT | CASTDRGMNTEAFF
NA | TRBJ2-7 | NA | TRBV6-5 | TGTGCCAGCAGCCGGACAGTCAGCACCTACGAGCAGTACTTC | CASSRTVSTYEQYF
NA | TRBJ2-3 | TRBD2 | TRBV7-9 | TGTGCCAGCAGCCCCGGACTAGCGGGAAGCACAGATACGCAGTATTTT | CASSPGLAGSTDTQYF
NA | TRBJ2-3 | TRBD2 | TRBV10-3 | TGTGCCATCAGTGAGAGGAGGACTAGCGGGGCGGGGACGCAGTATTTT | CAISERRTSGAGTQYF
NA | TRBJ2-1 | NA | TRBV14 | TGTGCCAGCAGCCCCATATGGGGTATCTGGAACAATGAGCAGTTCTTC | CASSPIWGIWNNEQFF
NA | TRBJ1-1 | NA | TRBV10-3 | TGTGCCATCAGTGAGGGTCCCATGGGGCTTGAAGCTTTCTTT | CAISEGPMGLEAFF
NA | TRBJ1-5 | NA | TRBV6-1 | TGTGCCAGCAGTCCTCAAAGAGGGGTTCAGCCCCAGCATTTT | CASSPQRGVQPQHF
NA | TRBJ2-5 | TRBD1 | TRBV30 | TGTGCCTGGAGTAGGACAGGGCAAGAGACCCAGTACTTC | CAWSRTGQETQYF
NA | TRBJ1-4 | NA | TRBV30 | TGTGCCTGGAGTGTTCAGGGAAGCGAAAAACTGTTTTTT | CAWSVQGSEKLFF
NA | TRBJ1-3 | NA | TRBV4-3 | TGCGCCAGCAGCCAAGACAGAAGAGGAAACACCATATATTTT | CASSQDRRGNTIYF
NA | TRBJ2-2 | TRBD2 | TRBV11-1 | TGTGCCAGCAGCTTAAGGCGGGAGGGGGAGCTATTTTTT | CASSLRREGELFF
NA | TRBJ2-5 | NA | TRBV7-9 | TGTGCCAGCAGCTTATTCGGAGAAGAGACCCAGTACTTC | CASSLFGEETQYF
NA | TRBJ2-7 | NA | TRBV30 | TGTGCCTGGAGCGGGACACCAAAAACCTACGAGCAGTACTTC | CAWSGTPKTYEQYF
few | TRBJ2-6 | NA | TRBV5-6 | TGTGCCAGCAGCTTGGCGACGGCTGGGGCCAACGTCCTGACTTTC | CASSLATAGANVLTF
NA | TRBJ1-5 | NA | TRBV5-1 | TGCGCCAGCAGCACCGGGACGGCGAATCAGCCCCAGCATTTT | CASSTGTANQPQHF
NA | TRBJ1-4 | NA | TRBV5-5 | TGTGCCAGCAGCTTGCTCTTTAATGAAAAACTGTTTTTT | CASSLLFNEKLFF
once | TRBJ2-5 | TRBD1 | TRBV5-6 | TGTGCCAGCAGCTTTTCAGGGGGCTACAAAGTGACCCAGTACTTC | CASSFSGGYKVTQYF
NA | TRBJ2-7 | NA | TRBV11-2 | TGTGCCAGCAGCCTCAGCTCCTACGAGCAGTACTTC | CASSLSSYEQYF
NA | TRBJ2-5 | TRBD2 | TRBV5-6 | TGTGCCAGCAGCGAAACTAGCGGAGAGACCCAGTACTTC | CASSETSGETQYF
NA | TRBJ1-1 | NA | TRBV30 | TGTGCCTGGAGTTCGACCCTTGGCCCGAATGAAGCTTTCTTT | CAWSSTLGPNEAFF
NA | TRBJ2-6 | NA | TRBV5-1 | TGCGCCAGCAGCGAAGGGACGGGAAGCGGTGGGGCCAACGTCCTGACTTTC | CASSEGTGSGGANVLTF
NA | TRBJ1-2 | NA | TRBV7-3 | TGTGCCAGCAGCTTGGACTCAAGGGGCTATGGCTACACCTTC | CASSLDSRGYGYTF
NA | TRBJ2-1 | TRBD2 | TRBV4-3 | TGCGCCAGCAGCCAAGAACTAGCGGCCCGTAGGAATGAGCAGTTCTTC | CASSQELAARRNEQFF
NA | TRBJ2-7 | TRBD2 | TRBV11-2 | TGTGCCAGCAGCGAACGGACTAGCGGCTTTTTCGAGCAGTACTTC | CASSERTSGFFEQYF
NA | TRBJ1-1 | NA | TRBV18 | TGTGCCAGCTCACCAACCGATCCGGGGATGAACACTGAAGCTTTCTTT | CASSPTDPGMNTEAFF
NA | TRBJ2-7 | NA | TRBV30 | TGTGCCTGGAGTGTCTCCGGGTATCCTTACGAGCAGTACTTC | CAWSVSGYPYEQYF
NA | TRBJ2-7 | TRBD2 | TRBV12-5 | TGTGCTAGTGGCCCGGGGGGGGCAGGGGAAGAAGAGCAGTACTTC | CASGPGGAGEEEQYF
medium-sized | TRBJ2-2 | NA | TRBV27 | TGTGCCAGCAGTAGGCTCACCGGGGAGCTGTTTTTT | CASSRLTGELFF
once | TRBJ2-3 | NA | TRBV6-1 | TGTGCCAGCAGTGAAGCGCTGGTTGCGGCCCCAGATACGCAGTATTTT | CASSEALVAAPDTQYF
NA | TRBJ2-3 | TRBD1 | TRBV5-1 | TGCGCCAGCAGCTTGGCCGGGACAGCGCCGTGGGATACGCAGTATTTT | CASSLAGTAPWDTQYF
NA | TRBJ2-7 | TRBD1 | TRBV5-1 | TGCGCCAGCAGCGTGGGACAGGGTCTGTACGAGCAGTACTTC | CASSVGQGLYEQYF
NA | TRBJ2-2 | NA | TRBV19 | TGTGCCAGTAGTATAGGGACGGAGGGGTCAGCGAACACCGGGGAGCTGTTTTTT | CASSIGTEGSANTGELFF